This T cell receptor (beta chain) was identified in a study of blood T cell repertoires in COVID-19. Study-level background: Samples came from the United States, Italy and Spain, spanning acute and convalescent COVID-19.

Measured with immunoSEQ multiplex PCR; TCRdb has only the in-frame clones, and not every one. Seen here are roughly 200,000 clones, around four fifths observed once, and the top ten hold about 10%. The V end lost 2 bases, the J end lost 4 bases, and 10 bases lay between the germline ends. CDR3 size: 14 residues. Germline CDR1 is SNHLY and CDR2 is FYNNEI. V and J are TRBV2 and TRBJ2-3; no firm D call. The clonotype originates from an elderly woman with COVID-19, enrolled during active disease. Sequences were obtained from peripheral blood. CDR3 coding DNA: TGTGCCAGCAGTGAACAGGCAGTGGCAGATACGCAGTATTTT. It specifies CASSEQAVADTQYF.